This T cell receptor beta chain was identified during a study of T-cell reconstitution after alpha-beta-depleted transplantation in children. There are a few counts of this clonotype. Library preparation (for TCRbeta) was performed with unique molecular identifiers. TCRdb re-called the PCR reads through MiXCR, storing one row per CDR3 protein. The sample holds about 270,000 distinct CDR3 sequences, more than 9% seen once. Germline CDR1 MNHNS, CDR2 SASEGT. Trimming took 11 bases from V and 4 from J; bases not matched to a gene: 11. This CDR3 contains 14 residues. This clonotype was sampled from a human donor who donated a stem cell graft to a child with SCID. Here the sequenced sample was PBMCs from the stem cell graft donor, taken from the stem cell graft. This chain uses TRBV6-1 with TRBJ1-1, with TRBD1 identical over 9 bases. CDR3 loop: CASRDRDDGTEAFF. The CDR3 DNA sequence: TGTGCCTCCCGGGACAGGGACGACGGCACTGAAGCTTTCTTT.